One sample yielded the 13 T cell receptor beta chains listed below, sequenced in a study of tumor-infiltrating lymphocytes in primary liver carcinoma (dated by TCRdb to 2016 to 2017). Total RNA and DNA were co-extracted from roughly 20-30 mg of bulk tissue with the AllPrep DNA/RNA mini kit, without cell sorting. The sample was run on an Illumina HiSeq 2500. Using a constant-region primer and ProtoScript II reverse transcriptase, TCRbeta-specific cDNA was reverse-transcribed from about 540 ng total RNA. The TCRbeta libraries were prepared through three rounds of nested multiplex PCR following a slightly modified ARM-PCR procedure. Multiplex TRBV1-TRBV30 forward primers and a Cbeta reverse primer were used in the first two PCR rounds, each of which was run for approximately 9 cycles. TCRdb trimmed public reads at Q25 via fastp, called clones via MiXCR and kept in-frame beta chains. Each record represents a unique CDR3 protein, reported with the most common genes and DNA among its rows. The sample table records tens of thousands of distinct CDR3 sequences; 80% of these occur just once. Of the sample, 35% is held by the ten largest clones.

The sequenced sample consisted of liver tumor tissue from sampling region 2. In the paper's terms, the cell subset or site label means: tumor region T2, inferior pole. All receptors come from a woman between 25 and 40 years old with primary liver carcinoma and hepatitis B virus infection.

This clonotype was seen just once. The CDR3 ends on some other residue instead of the conserved phenylalanine or tryptophan, so this is likely a read error. The chain employs TRBV11-2 and TRBJ2-5; possible D gene TRBD1, 6 bases. This CDR3 contains 12 residues. The V gene lost 5 bases and the J gene lost 4 bases, with 8 bases spanning the gap. CDR1 and CDR2 from the germline V gene are SGHAT and FQNNGV. The CDR3 sequence: CASSTGLETQYS. The CDR3 DNA reads as TGTGCCAGCAGCACAGGGTTAGAGACCCAGTACTCC.

V usage is TRBV14 and J usage is TRBJ2-1, with no clear D. V was shortened by 2 bases and J by 13 bases, with 9 bases between the two germline ends. The length of the CDR3 is 11 residues. Germline V CDR1 and CDR2: SGHDN, FVKESK. The CDR3 is CASSQHNVQFF. The CDR3 region has the DNA TGTGCCAGCAGCCAACACAATGTTCAGTTCTTC.

As for this clonotype: Because the CDR3 is missing its conserved closing phenylalanine or tryptophan, this is likely a read error. The gene calls are TRBV28 and TRBJ1-5; D gene unclear. Germline V gene lookup returns CDR1 MDHEN and CDR2 SYDVKM. The CDR3 covers 12 residues. The CDR3 DNA reads TGTGCAAGCAGTGTCTCCGGGATAGGCCAGCATTAT. Its protein is CASSVSGIGQHY.

Details on this clonotype: A read error may produce the germline difference seen at one junction end. The chain links TRBV4-3 to TRBJ2-7, with D possibly matching TRBD2 (7 bases). The germline V gene has CDR1 LGHNA and CDR2 YSLEER. The CDR3 loop spans 18 amino acids. Here the CDR3 DNA reads TGCGCCAACAGCCAAGCTGTGACGGGGGGACACAATAGCTACGAGCCGTACTTC. Translation: CANSQAVTGGHNSYEPYF.

This clonotype was found many times. The J gene is TRBJ2-7, the V gene TRBV6-2 or TRBV6-3; TRBD1 agrees at 8 bases. Trimming cost V 7 bases and J 3 bases; bases outside gene matches: 2. The CDR3 is 12 amino acids. The germline V gene encodes CDR1 MNHEY and CDR2 SVGEGT. The CDR3, as DNA: TGTGCCAGCAAAGACAGGGGCTACGAGCAGTACTTC. This translates into CASKDRGYEQYF.

Concerning this clonotype itself: The junction differs from germline at one of its ends, possibly a read error. The chain joins TRBV11-1 to TRBJ1-2; tentatively, D is TRBD1 (5 bases). The length of the CDR3 is 15 residues. Per the germline V gene, CDR1 is SGHAT and CDR2 is FQDESV (reference sequence). This CDR3 reads CVSRPSTGTSYGYAF. CDR3 sequence (DNA): TGTGTCAGCAGACCTTCGACCGGGACGTCCTATGGCTACGCCTTC.

This clonotype was counted a few times. A much larger clone is a single base away; this may be a read error. The rearrangement links TRBV2 to TRBJ1-1; D is unclear. The CDR3 runs to 13 residues. The V gene's germline CDR1 is SNHLY and CDR2 FYNNEI. The CDR3 region is CASRTDSNTETFF. CDR3 coding DNA: TGTGCCAGCAGGACGGATTCGAACACTGAAACTTTCTTT.

At least ten counts were recorded for this clonotype. The chain joins TRBV28 to TRBJ2-6, with a possible D match to TRBD2 (6 bases). Germline V lookup: CDR1 MDHEN, CDR2 SYDVKM. Trimming left V 8 bases short and J 0 bases short, with 14 bases between. The CDR3 is 16 amino acids. CDR3 in DNA: TGTGCCAGCGGGCGGGACGAAACCTCTGGGGCCAACGTCCTGACTTTC. Encoded protein: CASGRDETSGANVLTF.

This clonotype was seen only once. V gene TRBV28 combines with J gene TRBJ2-7, with unresolved D. This CDR3 region has 17 residues. Germline V gene sequence: CDR1 MDHEN, CDR2 SYDVKM. This CDR3 reads CGSSPPLDGWYSYEQYF. The CDR3 bases are TGTGGAAGCAGCCCCCCTTTGGACGGATGGTACTCCTACGAGCAGTACTTC. The whole variable domain, filled in from reference TRBV28 and TRBJ2-7, reads DVKVTQSSRYLVKRTGEKVFLECVQDMDHENMFWYRQDPGLGLRLIYFSYDVKMKEKGDIPEGYSVSREKKERFSLILESASTNQTSMYLCGSSPPLDGWYSYEQYFGPGTRLTVT.

A note on this clonotype: In this CDR3 the conserved last residue, phenylalanine or tryptophan, is missing, so a read error is likely. The chain couples TRBV12-5 to TRBJ2-1; D assignment may be TRBD1 or TRBD2 (7 bases each). The CDR3 runs to 15 residues. CDR1 is LGHNT, CDR2 FRNRAP, per germline. In DNA form, the CDR3 reads TGTGTTAGTGGCCCTGACAGGGACTATTACAATGAGCAGTTCCTC. Residues: CVSGPDRDYYNEQFL.

J is TRBJ2-3 and V is TRBV10-3; 10 positions agree with TRBD1. Germline values: CDR1 ENHRY, CDR2 SYGVKD. The CDR3 is 15 residues long. The V gene end was trimmed by 3 bases and the J gene end by 14 bases; junction bases not matched to a gene: 14. The CDR3: CAISEPGTGADTVYF. CDR3 sequence (DNA): TGTGCCATCAGTGAACCGGGGACAGGGGCCGATACGGTGTATTTT.

To note about this clonotype: At one boundary the junction diverges from the germline segment, which might be a read error. The V call is TRBV11-3, the J call TRBJ2-7; D may be TRBD1 or TRBD2 (5 bases each). Looked up from germline, CDR1 is SGHNT and CDR2 is YENEEA. This CDR3 is 15 amino acids long. The CDR3 reads CASSLDRDPSYEQCF. The CDR3 DNA follows: TGTGCCAGCAGCTTAGACCGGGACCCCTCATACGAGCAGTGCTTC. Variable domain in full (rest from reference TRBV11-3 and TRBJ2-7): EAGVVQSPRYKIIEKKQPVAFWCNPISGHNTLYWYLQNLGQGPELLIRYENEEAVDDSQLPKDRFSAERLKGVDSTLKIQPAELGDSAVYLCASSLDRDPSYEQCFGPGTRLTVT.

Of note for this clonotype: A read error may account for a junction end that differs from germline. CDR3 sequence (DNA): TGCGCCAGCAGCTTCAACGGACAGGGCCAAGTGACCCAATACTTC. Its translation: CASSFNGQGQVTQYF. J is TRBJ2-5 and V is TRBV5-1; 8 nucleotides agree with TRBD1. From germline, CDR1 is SGHRS and CDR2 YFSETQ. CDR3 length equals 15 residues.